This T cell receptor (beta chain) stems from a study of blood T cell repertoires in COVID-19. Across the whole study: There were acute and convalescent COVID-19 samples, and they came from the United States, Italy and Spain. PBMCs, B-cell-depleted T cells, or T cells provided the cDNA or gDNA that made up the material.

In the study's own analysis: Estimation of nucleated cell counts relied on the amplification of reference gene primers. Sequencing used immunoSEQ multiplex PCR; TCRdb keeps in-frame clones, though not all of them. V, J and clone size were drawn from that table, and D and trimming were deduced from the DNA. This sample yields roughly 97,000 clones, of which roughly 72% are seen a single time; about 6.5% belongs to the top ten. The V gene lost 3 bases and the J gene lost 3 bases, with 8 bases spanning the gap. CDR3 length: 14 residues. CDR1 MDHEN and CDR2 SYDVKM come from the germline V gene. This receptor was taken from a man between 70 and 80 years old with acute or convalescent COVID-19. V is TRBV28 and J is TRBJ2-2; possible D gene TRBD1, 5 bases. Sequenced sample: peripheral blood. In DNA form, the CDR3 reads TGTGCCAGCAGTTTGGGGCGGTACACCGGGGAGCTGTTTTTT. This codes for CASSLGRYTGELFF.